This TCR beta chain was identified in a study of CD8 T cells in Susac syndrome (dated by TCRdb to about 2019). At the level of the whole study: Of the Susac syndrome patients who were sequenced, roughly 6 had clinically active disease and eight were in clinical remission. Susac syndrome patients were therapy-naive, on corticosteroids (some also receiving IVIg), or on IVIg alone at blood withdrawal. The study used repertoire sequencing to test whether antigen drove CD8+ T cell activation and differentiation in Susac syndrome. The study compared CD8+ T cell repertoire clonality among 12 healthy donors, 14 Susac syndrome patients and 15 multiple sclerosis patients. Study-level results and caveats: Looking at Susac-specific public clones, the researchers identified 15 to 20 in the total CD8+ repertoire and a few in the CD8+ TEMRA repertoire. Clonal expansion was seen in Susac syndrome CD8+ repertoires, peaking in CD8+ TEMRA cells and being greater in clinically active patients than in remitting ones. The number of individuals in the TCR sequencing and HLA analysis was recognized as being relatively small.

This clonotype came up once. Its antigen target is currently unknown. The input lacks base qualities; no much larger clone sits a single base away. A read on its own is weak evidence. V drops 4 bases and J drops 8 bases, leaving 11 bases in between. The CDR3 spans 12 residues, from the cysteine through the phenylalanine. Solely the CDR3 DNA is kept, with 36 bases framed from the first base. The germline V gene sets CDR1 to WSHSY and CDR2 to SAAADI. Peripheral blood CD8+ and CD4+ T cells from healthy donors, Susac syndrome patients and multiple sclerosis patients were profiled using high-throughput TCR beta sequencing. The Susac syndrome patients fulfilled recently defined diagnostic criteria for definite or probable disease. Bulk CD8+ and CD4+ T cells were purified by magnetic negative isolation, while CD8+ TEMRA cells were enriched using FACS. Blood was drawn into EDTA tubes, processed within 24 hours, and PBMCs were isolated by density gradient centrifugation. PBMCs intended for TCR sequencing were cryopreserved in liquid nitrogen and thawed later in a water bath at 37 degrees C. The sorted or isolated CD4+, CD8+ and CD8+ TEMRA cells had a purity of 90% or higher.

RNA was extracted with the RNeasy kit and roughly 0.5 to 1 ug was reverse transcribed using random hexamers. The immunoSEQ multiplex PCR assay, which covers 54 Vbeta and 13 Jbeta segments, was used to amplify TCR beta CDR3 regions. Bias from PCR amplification was corrected by using a synthetic template baseline for primer optimization and for computational correction. Per the authors' processing: Only productive sequences were kept, with reads annotated to V, D and J genes according to IMGT and analyzed in immunoSEQ Analyzer. Clonality was computed as one minus Shannon entropy normalized by log2 of the number of productive unique sequences. For each patient and control, public and private clones were evaluated within the 100 most prevalent clones. Clones were defined as Susac-specific if absent from the healthy and MS cohorts, from under 1,200 published viral clones and from other ImmuneACCESS disease sequences. TCRdb redid the processing of the public reads, applying fastp at Q25 and MiXCR, and retained in-frame beta chains. Entries are consolidated by CDR3 protein sequence, retaining the most common genes and DNA. The V and J calls and clone size come from TCRdb's table, not from the authors' own analysis. Within this sample are some 130,000 distinct CDR3 sequences, with 85% to 95% of them counted one time only. The ten largest clonotypes hold 0.15% to 0.2% of the sample.

Sequenced sample: CD8+ T cells from PBMCs. This TCR was sampled from a human donor with Susac syndrome. The sequence is built from TRBV10-2 and TRBJ1-1, and the D gene may be TRBD1, 5 bases matching. The CDR3 protein sequence reads: CASSGTRPEAFF. The DNA is TGCGCCAGCAGTGGGACACGGCCCGAAGCTTTCTTT.